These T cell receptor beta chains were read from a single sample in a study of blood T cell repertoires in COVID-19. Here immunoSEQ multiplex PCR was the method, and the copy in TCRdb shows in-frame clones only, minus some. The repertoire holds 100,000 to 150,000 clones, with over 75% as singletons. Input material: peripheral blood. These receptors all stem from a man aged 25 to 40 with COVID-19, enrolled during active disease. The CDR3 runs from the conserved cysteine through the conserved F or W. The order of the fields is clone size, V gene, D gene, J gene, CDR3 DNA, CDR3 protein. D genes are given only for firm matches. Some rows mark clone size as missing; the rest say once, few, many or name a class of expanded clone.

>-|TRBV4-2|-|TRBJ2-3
TGTGCCAGCAGCCCCACGGGAGATACGCAGTATTTT
CASSPTGDTQYF
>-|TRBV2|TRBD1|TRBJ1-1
TGTGCCAGCAGGGCGACAGGGCTGCTGAACACTGAAGCTTTCTTT
CASRATGLLNTEAFF
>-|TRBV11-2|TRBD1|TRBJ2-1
TGTGCCAGCAGCTTAGTCAATGGAGGACAGGGTCCCAATGAGCAGTTCTTC
CASSLVNGGQGPNEQFF
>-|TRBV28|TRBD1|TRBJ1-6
TGTGCCAGCAGTCCAATAAACGGACAGGGACGCTCACCCCTCCACTTT
CASSPINGQGRSPLHF
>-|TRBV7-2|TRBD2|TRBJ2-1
TGTGCCAGCACCGTGGTGGGGGGGTACAATGAGCAGTTCTTC
CASTVVGGYNEQFF
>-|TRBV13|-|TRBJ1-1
TGTGCCAGCAGCGAATGGACAGCCTTGAACACTGAAGCTTTCTTT
CASSEWTALNTEAFF
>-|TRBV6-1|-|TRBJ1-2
TGTGCCAGCAGTGAAAGGGACGGGGAGGGCTATGGCTACACCTTC
CASSERDGEGYGYTF
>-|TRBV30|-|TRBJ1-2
TGTGCCTGTCCGATCCAGGGAAGCTATGGCTACACCTTC
CACPIQGSYGYTF
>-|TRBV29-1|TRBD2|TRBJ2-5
TGCAGCGTTGATTTACTAGCGGGGGAGAGCCCGACCCAGTACTTC
CSVDLLAGESPTQYF
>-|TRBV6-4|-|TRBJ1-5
TGTGCCAGCAGCCAGGGTCCCAATCAGCCCCAGCATTTT
CASSQGPNQPQHF
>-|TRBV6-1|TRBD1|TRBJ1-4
TGTGCCAGCAGTGCTCAACAGGGGGAGGTGTACAGTGAAAAACTGTTTTTT
CASSAQQGEVYSEKLFF
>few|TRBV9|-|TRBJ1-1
TGTGCCAGCAGCCCACAGACAGCCTTTGGCCGAGACACTGAAGCTTTCTTT
CASSPQTAFGRDTEAFF
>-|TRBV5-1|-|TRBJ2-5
TGCGCCAGCAGCTTGGAGGGGTTCCCCCAAGAGACCCAGTACTTC
CASSLEGFPQETQYF
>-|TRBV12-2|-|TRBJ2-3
TGTGCAAGTCGCTTCCCCCCGAGGGGCGGGAGGGCCGGTCAAGGCGGAGGGTATTTT
CASRFPPRGGRAGQGGGYF
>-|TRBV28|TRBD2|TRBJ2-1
TGTGCCAGCAGTGCCGGGATTGAGCGGGGAATCTACAATGAGCAGTTCTTC
CASSAGIERGIYNEQFF
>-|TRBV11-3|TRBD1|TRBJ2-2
TGTGCCAGCACCTTCGGGACAGGAGTCACCGGGGAGCTGTTTTTT
CASTFGTGVTGELFF
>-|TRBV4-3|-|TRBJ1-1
TGCGCCAGCAGCCAGCAGAGGATGAACACTGAAGCTTTCTTT
CASSQQRMNTEAFF
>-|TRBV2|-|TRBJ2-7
TGTGCCAGCAGTGACATCTCCTACGAGCAGTACTTC
CASSDISYEQYF
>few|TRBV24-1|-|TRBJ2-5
TGTGCCACCAGTGATTTCGGGGAGACCCAGTACTTC
CATSDFGETQYF
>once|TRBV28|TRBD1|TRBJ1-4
TGTGCCAGCAGTCTCGGACAGGCCTGGGGTGAAAAACTGTTTTTT
CASSLGQAWGEKLFF
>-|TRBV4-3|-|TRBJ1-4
TGCGCCAGCAGCCAACTACTGGACAGAACAAATGAAAAACTGTTTTTT
CASSQLLDRTNEKLFF
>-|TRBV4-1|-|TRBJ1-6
TGCGCCAGCAGCCAAGACCCGGGACTCGAGACACCCCTCCACTTT
CASSQDPGLETPLHF
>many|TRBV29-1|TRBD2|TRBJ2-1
TGCAGCGTTTCGAGCGGGAGGCGCTACAATGAGCAGTTCTTC
CSVSSGRRYNEQFF
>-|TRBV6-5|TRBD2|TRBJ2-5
TGTGCCAGCAGTTATGGGACTAGCGGGAGTATGGAGACCCAGTACTTC
CASSYGTSGSMETQYF
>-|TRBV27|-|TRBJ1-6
TGTGCCAGCAGTTCTCCAGGGGATTCACCCCTCCACTTT
CASSSPGDSPLHF
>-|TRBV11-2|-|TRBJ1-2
TGTGCCAGCAGCTTAGTGGCGGGACCCAGAAAAGCTAACTATGGCTACACCTTC
CASSLVAGPRKANYGYTF
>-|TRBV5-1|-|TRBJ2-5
TGCGCCAGCAGCCTTCAAGAGACCCAGTACTTC
CASSLQETQYF
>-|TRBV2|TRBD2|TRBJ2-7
TGTGCCAGCAGTTTCACTAGCGGGAGCTACGAGCAGTACTTC
CASSFTSGSYEQYF
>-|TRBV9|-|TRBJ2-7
TGTGCCAGCAGCGCGGTTGGAGGGCTCCCTTACGAGCAGTACTTC
CASSAVGGLPYEQYF
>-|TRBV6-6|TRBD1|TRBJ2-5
TGTGCCAGCAGAGGACAGGGGAGGTGGGAGACCCAGTACTTC
CASRGQGRWETQYF
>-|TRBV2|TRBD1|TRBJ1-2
TGTGCCAGCAGCGAACAAGGACAGGGTAGTAATGGCTACACCTTC
CASSEQGQGSNGYTF
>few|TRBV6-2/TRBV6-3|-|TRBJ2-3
TGTGCCAGCAGTTCGACTGATACAGATACGCAGTATTTT
CASSSTDTDTQYF
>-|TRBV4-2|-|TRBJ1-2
TGTGCCAGCAGCCAAGATCTTGGACAAACTAACTATGGCTACACCTTC
CASSQDLGQTNYGYTF
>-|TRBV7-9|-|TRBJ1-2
TGTGCCAGCGGGGAGAGGAGTGACTATGGCTACACCTTC
CASGERSDYGYTF
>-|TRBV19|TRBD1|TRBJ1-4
TGTGCCAGTAGTACGCGGGACAGTGCAACTAATGAAAAACTGTTTTTT
CASSTRDSATNEKLFF
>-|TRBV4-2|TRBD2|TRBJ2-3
TGTGCCAGCAGCCAGGGGCGGGGGGGCCTAACAGATACGCAGTATTTT
CASSQGRGGLTDTQYF
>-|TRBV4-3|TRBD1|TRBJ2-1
TGCGCCAGCAGCCTTCGACAGGGGTTAGGCGATGAGCAGTTCTTC
CASSLRQGLGDEQFF
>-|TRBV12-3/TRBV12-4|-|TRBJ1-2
TGTGCCAGCAGTTTATGGGAGGCTTATGGCTACACCTTC
CASSLWEAYGYTF